Listed here are 32 T cell receptor beta chains from one sample, sequenced in a study of regulatory T cells in long-lasting Graves disease. Time point specified: persistent/refractory GD, antithyroid drugs over 5 years with positive TRAb. Making the TCR library involved RNA that had been extracted from PBMCs. Sequencing libraries for TCR beta were prepared with iRepertoire HTBI primers and Arm-PCR of CDR3 regions. TCRdb used MiXCR to reprocess the multiplex PCR reads, holding one entry per CDR3 protein. This table has about 290,000 distinct CDR3 sequences, around a fifth appearing once. This sample comprised peripheral blood mononuclear cells (PBMCs), obtained when the disease was refractory, from a patient treated with antithyroid drugs. These receptor sequences come from a female donor with Graves disease.

This clonotype was detected ten times or more. The V gene is TRBV5-1, the J gene TRBJ2-6; 9 bases are shared with TRBD1. CDR1 and CDR2 from the germline V gene are SGHRS and YFSETQ. The length of the CDR3 is 17 residues. V was clipped by 1 base and J by 0 bases; unmatched bases: 2. The CDR3 sequence is CASSLTGGFSGANVLTF. The CDR3 DNA sequence: TGCGCCAGCAGCTTGACAGGGGGCTTCTCTGGGGCCAACGTCCTGACTTTC.

This clonotype was detected a few times. The V and J genes are TRBV6-1 and TRBJ2-5, with 11 bases aligning to TRBD2. The junction had 7 bases not matched to a gene; V was cut back by 8 bases and J by 5 bases. CDR1 is MNHNS and CDR2 is SASEGT in the germline V gene. The CDR3 is 14 amino acids. The CDR3: CASVSGRAGETQYF. CDR3 DNA sequence: TGTGCCAGCGTTAGCGGGAGGGCCGGGGAGACCCAGTACTTC.

This clonotype has ten or more counts. J is TRBJ2-2 and V is TRBV11-2, with D hard to call. V lost 4 bases to trimming and J lost 5 bases, with 5 bases between them. Germline CDR1 is SGHAT and CDR2 is FQNNGV. This CDR3 region has 12 residues. The CDR3 region is CASSWGTGELFF. The DNA of the CDR3 is TGTGCCAGCAGCTGGGGTACCGGGGAGCTGTTTTTT.

The J gene is TRBJ2-7, the V gene TRBV5-5, with D hard to call. This CDR3 comprises 16 residues. The germline V gene encodes CDR1 SGHKS and CDR2 YYEKEE (reference sequence). V was trimmed by 0 bases and J by 6 bases, leaving 19 bases between them. CDR3 coding DNA: TGTGCCAGCAGCTTGGCGGCACAGTTGAAAATTGGCGAGCAGTACTTC. Translation: CASSLAAQLKIGEQYF.

This clonotype showed up just a few times. The chain has TRBV5-6 and TRBJ1-2; 7 bases fit TRBD1. The CDR3 runs 17 residues. Germline CDR1 is SGHDT and CDR2 is YYEEEE. The V gene end was trimmed by 1 base and the J gene end by 1 base; junction bases not matched to a gene: 10. The chain's CDR3 is CASSLRPQGGDNYGYTF. In DNA form, the CDR3 reads TGTGCCAGCAGCTTGCGACCGCAGGGGGGGGATAACTATGGCTACACCTTC. The variable domain in full, completed from reference TRBV5-6 and TRBJ1-2, reads DAGVTQSPTHLIKTRGQQVTLRCSPKSGHDTVSWYQQALGQGPQFIFQYYEEEERQRGNFPDRFSGHQFPNYSSELNVNALLLGDSALYLCASSLRPQGGDNYGYTFGSGTRLTVV.

This clonotype has at least ten counts. This rearrangement joins TRBV28 to TRBJ2-5; 9 bases line up with TRBD2. This CDR3 comprises 15 residues. V was clipped by 6 bases and J by 5 bases; unmatched bases: 10. Germline CDR1 and CDR2: MDHEN and SYDVKM. The CDR3 DNA reads TGTGCCAGCAGCGATCCAAGACTAGCGGATGAGACCCAGTACTTC. Amino acids: CASSDPRLADETQYF.

Regarding this clonotype: This likely reflects a read error, since a far larger clone is one base away. The rearrangement links TRBV28 to TRBJ2-5, with TRBD2 as a possible D gene (6 bases). V dropped 4 bases and J dropped 10 bases, with 10 bases sitting between them. The CDR3 covers 11 residues. CDR1 and CDR2 (germline): MDHEN, SYDVKM. The CDR3 sequence is CASSSGGGQYF. CDR3 bases: TGTGCCAGCAGTTCCGGGGGTGGCCAGTACTTC.

In its sample, this clonotype was seen many times. V usage is TRBV7-2 and J usage is TRBJ2-5; a possible D gene is TRBD1 (5 bases). Germline loops: CDR1 SGHTA, CDR2 FQGNSA. CDR3 size: 15 residues. Trimming took off 1 base at V and 5 bases at J, with 14 bases between the two ends. Here the CDR3 reads CASSLGSGRSETQYF. The CDR3 bases are TGTGCCAGCAGCTTAGGGTCAGGGCGGAGTGAGACCCAGTACTTC.

This clonotype was detected many times. The chain is built from TRBV5-6 and TRBJ2-5, with D uncertain. This CDR3 is 12 amino acids long. Trimming removed 2 bases from V and 1 base from J, with 3 bases in between. Germline V gene sequence: CDR1 SGHDT, CDR2 YYEEEE. The CDR3 DNA is TGTGCCAGCAGCTTACCCCAAGAGACCCAGTACTTC. This sequence encodes CASSLPQETQYF.

This clonotype occurred many times. The rearrangement uses TRBV7-9 and TRBJ2-5; 7 bases line up with TRBD2. Germline V gene lookup returns CDR1 SEHNR and CDR2 FQNEAQ (reference sequence). The CDR3 has 14 residues. V trimming: 5 bases; J trimming: 3 bases; junction bases outside the gene matches: 6. The CDR3 DNA sequence: TGTGCCAGCAGCCCCGGGACTACCGAAGAGACCCAGTACTTC. Encoded protein: CASSPGTTEETQYF.

In this sample, this clonotype turned up many times. The chain combines TRBV6-5 with TRBJ1-2; D ambiguous. Germline assignment: CDR1 MNHEY and CDR2 SVGAGI. The CDR3 extends over 13 amino acids. V was clipped by 2 bases and J by 7 bases, with 11 bases between them. DNA of the CDR3: TGTGCCAGCAGTTACGGGGTCGACGGTGGCTACACCTTC. This encodes CASSYGVDGGYTF.

The table lists this clonotype with many counts. The J gene is TRBJ1-6, the V gene TRBV20-1; 7 bases fit TRBD1. J lost 6 bases, V lost 0 bases, and 8 bases had no gene match. The CDR3 is 16 amino acids. CDR1 is DFQATT, CDR2 SNEGSKA, per germline (reference sequence). CDR3 sequence (DNA): TGCAGTGCTAGAGATCATGGGACAGCAATTAATTCACCCCTCCACTTT. The encoded protein is CSARDHGTAINSPLHF.

This clonotype was counted a few times. The chain combines TRBV7-9 with TRBJ2-5, with D possibly being TRBD1 or TRBD2 (6 bases each). Germline CDR1 reads SEHNR; CDR2 reads FQNEAQ (reference sequence). The CDR3 spans 13 residues. V was clipped by 3 bases and J by 9 bases, with 14 bases between them. The CDR3 coding sequence is TGTGCCAGCAGCTTTCCGGGGGCGGGCCCCCAGTACTTC. Translated: CASSFPGAGPQYF. The variable domain in full, completed from reference TRBV7-9 and TRBJ2-5, reads DTGVSQNPRHKITKRGQNVTFRCDPISEHNRLYWYRQTLGQGPEFLTYFQNEAQLEKSRLLSDRFSAERPKGSFSTLEIQRTEQGDSAMYLCASSFPGAGPQYFGPGTRLLVL.

This clonotype was recorded many times. The chain has TRBV7-8 and TRBJ1-2, with D maybe TRBD1 (6 bases). The V gene lost 1 base and the J gene lost 3 bases, with 12 bases spanning the gap. Germline V gene lookup returns CDR1 SGHVS and CDR2 FQNEAQ. The CDR3 spans 15 residues. In DNA form, the CDR3 reads TGTGCCAGCAGCTTAGGGACAGTCAAACACTATGGCTACACCTTC. Its translation: CASSLGTVKHYGYTF.

Many counts were recorded for this clonotype. The chain uses TRBV7-2 and TRBJ1-1; D is ambiguous. The CDR3 is 16 amino acids. Trimming took 1 base from V and 0 from J, leaving 12 bases between them. Germline V gene data show CDR1 as SGHTA and CDR2 as FQGNSA. CDR3 loop: CASSLGGAGLNTEAFF. The CDR3 DNA is TGTGCCAGCAGCTTAGGTGGAGCGGGATTGAACACTGAAGCTTTCTTT.

This clonotype was found a few times. The V gene is TRBV7-8, the J gene TRBJ2-1; 8 bases fit TRBD2. CDR1 and CDR2 (germline): SGHVS, FQNEAQ. The CDR3 extends over 15 amino acids. V shed 5 bases and J 6 bases; nucleotides not matched to a gene: 9. The CDR3 reads CASSGGTGGGNEQFF. The DNA for the CDR3 is TGTGCCAGCAGCGGGGGCACGGGGGGGGGCAATGAGCAGTTCTTC.

This clonotype was recorded at least ten times. The genes are TRBV12-3 or TRBV12-4 and TRBJ1-1, with 9 bases lining up with TRBD1. The V and J ends lost 0 bases and 11 bases, in that order; junction bases with no gene match: 4. The CDR3 extends over 13 amino acids. CDR3 sequence: CASSLAGDRDAFF. In nucleotides, the CDR3 is TGTGCCAGCAGTTTAGCGGGGGACAGGGATGCTTTCTTT.

The V call is TRBV9, the J call TRBJ1-6; D uncertain. This CDR3 contains 13 residues. V was pared by 4 bases and J by 8 bases, with 10 bases between. Germline CDR1 is SGDLS and CDR2 is YYNGEE. The CDR3 DNA is TGTGCCAGCAGCCCTCACACGGATTCACCCCTCCACTTT. It is translated as CASSPHTDSPLHF.

This clonotype was observed many times. The J gene is TRBJ2-7, the V gene TRBV6-1, with D perhaps TRBD2 (6 bases). The CDR3 has 12 amino acids. Trimming pared 8 bases from V and 3 bases from J, leaving 11 bases between. CDR1 and CDR2 from the germline V gene are MNHNS and SASEGT. The CDR3 sequence is CASCLGGYEQYF. CDR3 DNA sequence: TGTGCCAGCTGCCTCGGGGGCTACGAGCAGTACTTC.

This clonotype was seen many times. This chain links TRBV28 with TRBJ2-5; 7 nucleotides line up with TRBD1. This CDR3 has 16 residues. Trimming removed 2 bases from V and 3 bases from J; junction bases left unmatched: 9. CDR1 is MDHEN, CDR2 SYDVKM, per germline. The CDR3 reads CASSLPTGVLEETQYF. The CDR3 region has the DNA TGTGCCAGCAGTTTACCAACAGGGGTTTTGGAAGAGACCCAGTACTTC.

Ten or more counts support this clonotype. The V and J genes are TRBV28 and TRBJ2-6, with unresolved D. Germline CDR1 reads MDHEN; CDR2 reads SYDVKM. The CDR3 covers 13 residues. The V end lost 6 bases, the J end lost 2 bases, and 5 bases lay between the germline ends. Here the CDR3 reads CASRSPGANVLTF. CDR3 DNA sequence: TGTGCCAGCAGGTCCCCTGGGGCCAACGTCCTGACTTTC. The full variable domain, its missing parts supplied by reference TRBV28 and TRBJ2-6, is DVKVTQSSRYLVKRTGEKVFLECVQDMDHENMFWYRQDPGLGLRLIYFSYDVKMKEKGDIPEGYSVSREKKERFSLILESASTNQTSMYLCASRSPGANVLTFGAGSRLTVL.

The chain uses TRBV20-1 and TRBJ1-4; D may be TRBD1 (6 bases). The CDR3 extends over 13 amino acids. The germline gives CDR1 DFQATT, CDR2 SNEGSKA (reference sequence). V was shortened by 4 bases and J by 7 bases, with 13 bases between the two germline ends. CDR3 region: CSAILGGREKLFF. The CDR3 nucleotides read TGCAGTGCTATCTTGGGGGGGCGTGAAAAACTGTTTTTT.

Points on this clonotype: Given a much more abundant clone one base away, this may be a read error. The chain uses TRBV28 and TRBJ1-5; D remains unclear. The V gene lost 4 bases and the J gene lost 5 bases, with 12 bases spanning the gap. This CDR3 contains 14 residues. The germline CDR1 and CDR2 sequences are MDHEN and SYDVKM. CDR3 protein: CASSSRAEDQPQHF. The CDR3 DNA is TGTGCCAGCAGTTCTCGGGCAGAGGATCAGCCCCAGCATTTT.

This clonotype showed up many times. The genes are TRBV2 and TRBJ2-5, with 12 nucleotides matching TRBD2. Germline-derived CDR1 and CDR2 are SNHLY and FYNNEI. V gave up 3 bases and J gave up 0 bases; unmatched junction bases: 5. The CDR3 is 17 amino acids. CDR3 protein: CASSDLAGGMYQETQYF. CDR3 nucleotide sequence: TGTGCCAGCAGTGACCTAGCGGGAGGGATGTACCAAGAGACCCAGTACTTC.

Here the CDR3 reads CASSEYNGRATGELFF. For the CDR3, the DNA is TGTGCCAGCAGTGAATATAACGGGAGGGCCACCGGGGAGCTGTTTTTT. J is TRBJ2-2 and V is TRBV6-1; TRBD2 matches 8 bases. Germline-derived CDR1 and CDR2 are MNHNS and SASEGT. CDR3 size: 16 residues. V lost 2 bases and J lost 4; bases outside the gene matches: 6.

This clonotype showed up just a few times. The chain combines TRBV20-1 with TRBJ1-4, with D perhaps TRBD1 (6 bases). Germline CDR1 is DFQATT and CDR2 is SNEGSKA (reference sequence). The CDR3 runs 12 residues. V was trimmed by 6 bases and J by 7 bases, leaving 12 bases between them. CDR3: CSATNRAEKLFF. The CDR3 nucleotides are TGCAGTGCCACTAACAGGGCTGAAAAACTGTTTTTT.

The rearrangement uses TRBV7-2 and TRBJ1-3; maybe TRBD1 (6 bases). Germline V lookup: CDR1 SGHTA, CDR2 FQGNSA. Trimming took 1 base from V and 0 from J, leaving 10 bases between them. The CDR3 length is 16 residues. CDR3 in amino acids: CASSLDGGGSGNTIYF. The CDR3, as DNA: TGTGCCAGCAGCTTAGACGGGGGCGGCTCTGGAAACACCATATATTTT.

V and J are TRBV11-3 and TRBJ2-1, with 13 bases identical to TRBD2. This CDR3 contains 15 residues. V was clipped by 4 bases and J by 4 bases; unmatched bases: 1. Germline V lookup: CDR1 SGHNT, CDR2 YENEEA. The CDR3 DNA reads as TGTGCCAGCAGCTCGGGACTAGCGGGGTACAATGAGCAGTTCTTC. Its protein is CASSSGLAGYNEQFF.

This chain links TRBV4-3 with TRBJ2-5, with D perhaps matching TRBD2 (6 bases). The length of the CDR3 is 18 residues. V was trimmed by 0 bases and J by 1 base, leaving 18 bases between them. CDR1 and CDR2 (germline): LGHNA, YSLEER. Here the CDR3 reads CASSQDPAGRGVQETQYF. The CDR3, as DNA: TGCGCCAGCAGCCAAGATCCCGCCGGGAGAGGGGTCCAAGAGACCCAGTACTTC.

This clonotype showed up just a few times. The gene calls are TRBV30 and TRBJ1-1; weak D call: TRBD1 (5 bases). Trimming pared 5 bases from V and 7 bases from J, leaving 8 bases between. CDR1 is GTSNPN and CDR2 is SVGIG in the germline V gene (reference sequence). The CDR3 sequence is 10 residues long. The CDR3: CAWWGYEAFF. In nucleotides, the CDR3 is TGTGCCTGGTGGGGCTATGAAGCTTTCTTT. The full variable domain, with the rest looked up from reference TRBV30 and TRBJ1-1, is SQTIHQWPATLVQPVGSPLSLECTVEGTSNPNLYWYRQAAGRGLQLLFYSVGIGQISSEVPQNLSASRPQDRQFILSSKKLLLSDSGFYLCAWWGYEAFFGQGTRLTVV.

In its sample, this clonotype was seen many times. V usage is TRBV2 and J usage is TRBJ1-2; 9 bases are a match to TRBD1. V trimming: 7 bases; J trimming: 1 base; junction bases outside the gene matches: 10. From germline, CDR1 is SNHLY and CDR2 FYNNEI. The CDR3 runs 16 residues. For the CDR3, the DNA is TGTGCCAGCACCTTCGGGACAGGGATGTTTAACTATGGCTACACCTTC. Protein: CASTFGTGMFNYGYTF.

This clonotype was seen only a few times. The V gene is TRBV12-3 or TRBV12-4, the J gene TRBJ1-6, with 8 nucleotides matching TRBD1. There are 14 residues in the CDR3. V lost 5 bases to trimming and J lost 10 bases; unmatched junction nucleotides: 7. This CDR3 is CASSRDRIDSPLHF. The DNA for the CDR3 is TGTGCCAGCAGTAGGGACAGGATCGACTCACCCCTCCACTTT.